This entry lists 9 T cell receptor beta chains sequenced from one sample in a study of blood T cell repertoires in COVID-19. The assay was immunoSEQ multiplex PCR, and TCRdb's table has in-frame clones only and misses some. Of hundreds of thousands of clones listed, 70% to 90% are singletons. Sequenced sample: peripheral blood. All receptors derive from a woman between 25 and 40 years old who had recovered from COVID-19.

The chain is built from TRBV5-1 and TRBJ2-2; 7 nucleotides align to TRBD1. V shed 3 bases, J shed 3 bases, and the junction held 8 bases outside the gene matches. Germline CDR1 is SGHRS and CDR2 is YFSETQ. The CDR3 has 16 amino acids. The CDR3 sequence: CASSSPGQTYTGELFF. The DNA for the CDR3 is TGCGCCAGCAGCTCCCCGGGACAGACCTACACCGGGGAGCTGTTTTTT. Together with reference TRBV5-1 and TRBJ2-2, the CDR3 gives the full variable domain: KAGVTQTPRYLIKTRGQQVTLSCSPISGHRSVSWYQQTPGQGLQFLFEYFSETQRNKGNFPGRFSGRQFSNSRSEMNVSTLELGDSALYLCASSSPGQTYTGELFFGEGSRLTVL.

J is TRBJ1-4 and V is TRBV7-8; D might be TRBD1 (6 bases). The germline V gene encodes CDR1 SGHVS and CDR2 FQNEAQ. Between the trimmed V and J ends, which lost 7 bases and 3 bases, there was a span of 15 bases. The CDR3 is 15 amino acids. Written as DNA, the CDR3 is TGTGCCAGCACCTCCCTGGACAGAGCTAATGAAAAACTGTTTTTT. Amino acids: CASTSLDRANEKLFF.

Turning to this clone: The same CDR3 also results from other DNA sequences found in this sample. The chain joins TRBV20-1 to TRBJ2-5; no reliable D call. Looked up from germline, CDR1 is DFQATT and CDR2 is SNEGSKA (reference sequence). The CDR3 sequence is 11 residues long. Deletions cut 6 bases from V and 5 bases from J, with 10 bases between. The CDR3 sequence is CSANLRETQYF. The CDR3 DNA follows: TGCAGTGCCAACCTCCGGGAGACCCAGTACTTC.

The rearrangement joins TRBV29-1 to TRBJ1-1; 11 bases line up with TRBD1. CDR1 and CDR2 from the germline V gene are SQVTM and ANQGSEA. This CDR3 has 16 amino acids. The ends lost 4 bases at V and 4 bases at J; junction bases unmatched: 11. The CDR3 nucleotides read TGCAGCGTTGGAGAGAGGGGGACAGGGGGAGGCACTGAAGCTTTCTTT. It specifies CSVGERGTGGGTEAFF.

The genes are TRBV27 and TRBJ1-4; D not certain. The ends were cut back, 2 bases at V and 3 bases at J, with 13 bases in the middle. Germline V gene lookup returns CDR1 MNHEY and CDR2 SMNVEV (reference sequence). The CDR3 spans 16 residues. The CDR3 DNA sequence: TGTGCCAGCAGTTTAGGGATACGGGAGTCTAATGAAAAACTGTTTTTT. It yields the protein CASSLGIRESNEKLFF.

This chain uses TRBV6-5 with TRBJ1-5, with D hard to call. The V gene lost 7 bases and the J gene lost 0 bases, with 7 bases spanning the gap. The CDR3 has 13 residues. CDR1 is MNHEY and CDR2 is SVGAGI in the germline V gene. The CDR3 reads CASKAYSNQPQHF. The CDR3 nucleotides read TGTGCCAGCAAAGCCTATAGCAATCAGCCCCAGCATTTT.

The chain is built from TRBV7-4 and TRBJ1-1, with 9 bases identical to TRBD1. Trimming cost V 6 bases and J 0 bases; bases outside gene matches: 11. CDR3 length: 17 amino acids. From germline, CDR1 is SGHVT and CDR2 SQSDAQ. CDR3 nucleotide sequence: TGTGCCAGCAGACCGGGACAGGGTGGATTCATGAACACTGAAGCTTTCTTT. It is translated as CASRPGQGGFMNTEAFF.

This clone was found once. The genes are TRBV11-2 and TRBJ2-5; 12 positions agree with TRBD1. The V segment lost 7 bases and the J segment 4 bases; nucleotides outside the gene matches: 7. The CDR3 length is 15 residues. Germline loops: CDR1 SGHAT, CDR2 FQNNGV. The CDR3 coding sequence is TGTGCCAGCACAACGGGACAGGGGGCAGGAGAGACCCAGTACTTC. Residues: CASTTGQGAGETQYF.

This chain connects TRBV6-5 to TRBJ2-7, with 7 bases that match TRBD1. V dropped 6 bases and J dropped 1; count of bases not matched to a gene: 9. Germline CDR1 and CDR2: MNHEY and SVGAGI. There are 15 residues in the CDR3. This chain's CDR3 is CASRPTGARSYEQYF. CDR3 coding DNA: TGTGCCAGCAGGCCCACAGGGGCTCGGTCCTACGAGCAGTACTTC.